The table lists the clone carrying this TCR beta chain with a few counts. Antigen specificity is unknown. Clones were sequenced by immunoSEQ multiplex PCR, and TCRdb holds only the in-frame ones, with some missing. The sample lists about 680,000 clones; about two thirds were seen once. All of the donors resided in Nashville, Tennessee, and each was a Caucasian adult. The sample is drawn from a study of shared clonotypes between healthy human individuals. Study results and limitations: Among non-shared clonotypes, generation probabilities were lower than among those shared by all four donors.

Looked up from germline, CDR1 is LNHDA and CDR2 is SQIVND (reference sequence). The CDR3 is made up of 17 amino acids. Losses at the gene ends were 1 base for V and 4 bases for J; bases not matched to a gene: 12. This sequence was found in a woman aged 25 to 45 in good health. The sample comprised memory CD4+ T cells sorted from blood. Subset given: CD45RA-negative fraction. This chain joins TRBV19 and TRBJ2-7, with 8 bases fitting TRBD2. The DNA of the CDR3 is TGTGCCAGTAGTATAGCCCTTTCAGCGGGAGTAGGATACGAGCAGTACTTC. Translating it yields CASSIALSAGVGYEQYF.